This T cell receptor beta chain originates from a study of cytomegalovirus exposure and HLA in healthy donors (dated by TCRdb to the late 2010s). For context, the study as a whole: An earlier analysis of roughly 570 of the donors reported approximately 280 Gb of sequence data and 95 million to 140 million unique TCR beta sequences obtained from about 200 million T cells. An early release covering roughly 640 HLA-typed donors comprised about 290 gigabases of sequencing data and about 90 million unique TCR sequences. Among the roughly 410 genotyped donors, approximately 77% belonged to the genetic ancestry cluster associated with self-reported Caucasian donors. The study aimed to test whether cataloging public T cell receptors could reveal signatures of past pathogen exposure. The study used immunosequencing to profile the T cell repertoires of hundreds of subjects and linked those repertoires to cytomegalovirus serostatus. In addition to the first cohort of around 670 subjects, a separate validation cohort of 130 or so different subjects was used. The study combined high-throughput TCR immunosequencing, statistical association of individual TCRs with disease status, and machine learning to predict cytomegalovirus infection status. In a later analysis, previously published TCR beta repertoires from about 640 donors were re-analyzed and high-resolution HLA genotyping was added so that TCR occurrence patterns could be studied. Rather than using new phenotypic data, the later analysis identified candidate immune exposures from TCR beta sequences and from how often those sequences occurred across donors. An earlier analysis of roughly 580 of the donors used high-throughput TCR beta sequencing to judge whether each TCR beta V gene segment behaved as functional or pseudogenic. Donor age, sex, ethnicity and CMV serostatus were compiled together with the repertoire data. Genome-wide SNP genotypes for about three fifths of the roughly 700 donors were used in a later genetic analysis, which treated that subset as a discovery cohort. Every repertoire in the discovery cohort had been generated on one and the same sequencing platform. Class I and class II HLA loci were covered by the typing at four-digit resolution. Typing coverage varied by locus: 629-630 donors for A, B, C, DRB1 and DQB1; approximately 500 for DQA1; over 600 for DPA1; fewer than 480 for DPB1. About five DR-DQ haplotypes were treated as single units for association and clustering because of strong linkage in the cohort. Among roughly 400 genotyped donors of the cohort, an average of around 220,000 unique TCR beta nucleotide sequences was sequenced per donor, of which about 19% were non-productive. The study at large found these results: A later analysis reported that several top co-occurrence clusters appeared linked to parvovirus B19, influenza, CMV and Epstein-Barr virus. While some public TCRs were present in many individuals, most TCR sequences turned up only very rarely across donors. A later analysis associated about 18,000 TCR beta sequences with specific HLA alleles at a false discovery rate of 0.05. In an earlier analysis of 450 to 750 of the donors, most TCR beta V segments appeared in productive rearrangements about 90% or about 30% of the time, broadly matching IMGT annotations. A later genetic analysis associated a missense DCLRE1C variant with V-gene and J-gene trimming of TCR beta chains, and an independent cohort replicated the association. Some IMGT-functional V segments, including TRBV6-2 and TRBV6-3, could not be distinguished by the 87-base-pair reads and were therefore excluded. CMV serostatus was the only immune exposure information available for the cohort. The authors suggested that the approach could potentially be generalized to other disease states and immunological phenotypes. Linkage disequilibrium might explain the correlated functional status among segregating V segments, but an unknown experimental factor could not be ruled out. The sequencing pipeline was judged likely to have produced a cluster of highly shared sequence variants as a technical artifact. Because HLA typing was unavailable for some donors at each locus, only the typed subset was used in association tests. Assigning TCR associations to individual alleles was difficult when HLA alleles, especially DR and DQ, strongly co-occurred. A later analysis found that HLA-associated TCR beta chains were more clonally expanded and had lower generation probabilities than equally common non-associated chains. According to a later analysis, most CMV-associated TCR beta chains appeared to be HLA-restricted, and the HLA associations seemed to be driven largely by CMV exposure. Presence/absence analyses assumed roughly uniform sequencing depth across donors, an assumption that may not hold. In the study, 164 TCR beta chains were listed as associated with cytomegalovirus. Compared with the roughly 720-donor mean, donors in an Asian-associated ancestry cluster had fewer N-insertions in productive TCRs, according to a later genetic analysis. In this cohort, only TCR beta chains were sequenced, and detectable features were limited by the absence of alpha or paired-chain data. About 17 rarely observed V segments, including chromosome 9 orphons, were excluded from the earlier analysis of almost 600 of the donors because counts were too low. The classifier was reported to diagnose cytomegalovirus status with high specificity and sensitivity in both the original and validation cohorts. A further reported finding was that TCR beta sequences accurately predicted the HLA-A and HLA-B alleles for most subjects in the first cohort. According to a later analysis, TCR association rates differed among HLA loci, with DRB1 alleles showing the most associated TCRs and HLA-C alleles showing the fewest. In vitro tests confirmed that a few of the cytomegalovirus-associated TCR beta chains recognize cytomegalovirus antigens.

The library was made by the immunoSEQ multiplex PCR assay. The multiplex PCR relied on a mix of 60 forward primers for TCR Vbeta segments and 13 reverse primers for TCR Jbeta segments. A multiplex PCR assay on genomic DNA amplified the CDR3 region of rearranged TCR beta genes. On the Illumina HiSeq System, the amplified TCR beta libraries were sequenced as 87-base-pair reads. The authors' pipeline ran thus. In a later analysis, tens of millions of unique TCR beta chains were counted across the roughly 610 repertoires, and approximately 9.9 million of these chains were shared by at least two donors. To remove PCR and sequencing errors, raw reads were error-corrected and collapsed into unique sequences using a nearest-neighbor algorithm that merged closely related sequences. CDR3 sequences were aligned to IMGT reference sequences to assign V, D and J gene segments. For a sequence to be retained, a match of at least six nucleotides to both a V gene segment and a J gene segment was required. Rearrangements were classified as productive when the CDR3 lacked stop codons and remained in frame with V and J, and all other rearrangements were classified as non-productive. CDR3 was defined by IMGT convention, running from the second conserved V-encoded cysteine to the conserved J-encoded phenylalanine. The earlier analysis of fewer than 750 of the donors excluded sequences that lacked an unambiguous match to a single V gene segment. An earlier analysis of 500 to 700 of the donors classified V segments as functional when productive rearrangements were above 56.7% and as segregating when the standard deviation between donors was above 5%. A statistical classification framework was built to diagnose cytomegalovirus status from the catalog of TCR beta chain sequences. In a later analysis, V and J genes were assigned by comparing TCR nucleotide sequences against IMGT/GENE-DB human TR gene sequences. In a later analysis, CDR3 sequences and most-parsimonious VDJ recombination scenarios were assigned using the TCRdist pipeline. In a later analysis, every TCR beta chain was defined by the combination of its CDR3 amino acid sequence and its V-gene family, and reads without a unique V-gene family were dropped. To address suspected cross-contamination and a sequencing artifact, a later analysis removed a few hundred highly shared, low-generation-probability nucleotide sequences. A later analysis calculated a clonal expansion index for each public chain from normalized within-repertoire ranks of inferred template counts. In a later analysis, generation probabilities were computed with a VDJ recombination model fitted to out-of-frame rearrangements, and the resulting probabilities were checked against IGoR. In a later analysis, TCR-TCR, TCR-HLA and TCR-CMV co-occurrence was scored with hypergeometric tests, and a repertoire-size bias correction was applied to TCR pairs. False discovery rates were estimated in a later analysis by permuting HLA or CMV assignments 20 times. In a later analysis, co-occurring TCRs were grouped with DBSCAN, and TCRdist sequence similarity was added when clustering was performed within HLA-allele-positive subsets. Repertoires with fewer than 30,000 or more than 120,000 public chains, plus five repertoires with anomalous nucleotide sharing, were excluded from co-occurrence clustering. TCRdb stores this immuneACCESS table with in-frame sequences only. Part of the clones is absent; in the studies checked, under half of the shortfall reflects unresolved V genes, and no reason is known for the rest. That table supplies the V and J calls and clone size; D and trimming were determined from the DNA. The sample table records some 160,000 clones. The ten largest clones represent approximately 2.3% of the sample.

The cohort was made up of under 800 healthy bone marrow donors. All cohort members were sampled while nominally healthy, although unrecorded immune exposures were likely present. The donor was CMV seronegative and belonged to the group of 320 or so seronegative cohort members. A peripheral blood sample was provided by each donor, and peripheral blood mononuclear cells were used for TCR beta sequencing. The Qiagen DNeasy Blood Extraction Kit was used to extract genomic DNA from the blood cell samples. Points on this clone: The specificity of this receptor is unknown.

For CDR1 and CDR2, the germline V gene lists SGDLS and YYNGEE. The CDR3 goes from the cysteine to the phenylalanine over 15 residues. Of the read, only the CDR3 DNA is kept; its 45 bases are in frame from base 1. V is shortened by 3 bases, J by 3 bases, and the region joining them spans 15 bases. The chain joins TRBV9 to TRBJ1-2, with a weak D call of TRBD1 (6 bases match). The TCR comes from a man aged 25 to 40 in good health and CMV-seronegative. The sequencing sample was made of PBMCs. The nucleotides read TGTGCCAGCAGCGCCGATCTACAGGGTTACTATGGCTACACCTTC. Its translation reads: CASSADLQGYYGYTF.